The next 11 T cell receptor beta chains were all read from a single sample in a study of response to subunit inactivated influenza vaccine. MiXCR was run by TCRdb on the RT-PCR reads, yielding one entry per CDR3 protein. The data hold 800,000 or so distinct CDR3 sequences, with over 20% observed a single time. Sequencing used PBMCs from blood, obtained about 5 days after vaccination. All receptors come from a middle-aged man who received an inactivated influenza vaccine.

The table lists this clonotype with many counts. This chain joins TRBV10-3 and TRBJ2-7; either TRBD1 or TRBD2 may supply D (6 bases each). Germline V gene sequence: CDR1 ENHRY, CDR2 SYGVKD. The CDR3 is made up of 11 amino acids. V lost 8 bases and J lost 6, with 11 bases in between. The CDR3 DNA reads TGTGCCATCTCCAGGGGAGGCGAGCAGTACTTC. This sequence encodes CAISRGGEQYF.

The chain couples TRBV4-3 to TRBJ2-1; D is perhaps TRBD2 (6 bases). Germline-derived CDR1 and CDR2 are LGHNA and YSLEER. Trimming took 3 bases from V and 6 from J, leaving 15 bases between them. CDR3 size: 15 residues. In DNA form, the CDR3 reads TGCGCCAGCAGCCAGACTAGGTTGCTTCGCAATGAGCAGTTCTTC. It encodes CASSQTRLLRNEQFF.

This chain connects TRBV5-5 to TRBJ2-1; D is ambiguous. Germline loops: CDR1 SGHKS, CDR2 YYEKEE (reference sequence). This CDR3 comprises 12 residues. The ends were cut back, 3 bases at V and 6 bases at J, with 7 bases in the middle. The CDR3 spells CASSWLRNEQFF. As DNA, the CDR3 is TGTGCCAGCAGCTGGCTTCGCAATGAGCAGTTCTTC.

This clonotype was found many times. CDR3 in amino acids: CASSYSNPIGELFF. The CDR3 DNA is TGTGCCAGCAGTTACTCGAATCCAATCGGGGAGCTGTTTTTT. The V call is TRBV6-5, the J call TRBJ2-2; D not resolved. The V gene lost 0 bases and the J gene lost 7 bases, with 9 bases spanning the gap. CDR1 and CDR2 from the germline V gene are MNHEY and SVGAGI. This CDR3 is built from 14 residues.

The CDR3 loop reads CSARDLDRANYGYTF. The DNA for the CDR3 is TGCAGTGCTAGAGACCTCGACAGGGCCAACTATGGCTACACCTTC. V gene TRBV20-1 combines with J gene TRBJ1-2; 7 bases are a match to TRBD1. Germline V CDR1 and CDR2: DFQATT, SNEGSKA (reference sequence). The CDR3 loop spans 15 amino acids. Trimming cost V 0 bases and J 2 bases; bases outside gene matches: 6.

In this sample, this clonotype turned up many times. The junction departs from the called germline gene at one end, perhaps through a read error. The V call is TRBV5-1, the J call TRBJ2-5; TRBD2 matches at 11 bases. The CDR3 runs to 15 residues. CDR1 and CDR2 from the germline V gene are SGHRS and YFSETQ. CDR3 sequence reads: CASSPGTSGQETQYF. For the CDR3, the DNA is TGTGCCAGCAGCCCCGGGACTAGCGGCCAAGAGACCCAGTACTTC.

This clonotype came up a few times. The chain is built from TRBV5-6 and TRBJ2-7; D unclear. CDR1 SGHDT and CDR2 YYEEEE come from the germline V gene. The CDR3 runs to 14 residues. Trimming shortened V by 9 bases and J by 6 bases, and 22 bases separated the two germline ends. The CDR3 nucleotides are TGTGCCACCTCCCTACAAGGATCCCTAGGCGAGCAGTACTTC. Translating it yields CATSLQGSLGEQYF.

The chain is built from TRBV29-1 and TRBJ2-7, with TRBD1 identical over 9 bases. The CDR3 contains 16 residues. Germline CDR1 and CDR2: SQVTM and ANQGSEA. Unmatched junction bases numbered 11, after V lost 5 bases and J lost 0 bases. CDR3 amino acids: CSVRGDTGGASYEQYF. The CDR3 coding sequence is TGCAGCGTTCGAGGGGATACAGGGGGCGCCTCCTACGAGCAGTACTTC.

This chain joins TRBV20-1 and TRBJ2-1; tentatively, D is TRBD2 (6 bases). The germline V gene has CDR1 DFQATT and CDR2 SNEGSKA (reference sequence). V shed 2 bases and J shed 0 bases, with 17 bases lying between them. CDR3 length: 17 amino acids. CDR3 sequence: CSARSPPRGRSYNEQFF. In DNA form, the CDR3 reads TGCAGTGCTAGATCACCCCCGCGGGGCCGCTCCTACAATGAGCAGTTCTTC.

J is TRBJ2-5 and V is TRBV7-9, with D tentatively TRBD1 (5 bases). V shed 0 bases and J shed 5 bases, with 10 bases lying between them. CDR1 and CDR2 (germline): SEHNR, FQNEAQ (reference sequence). This CDR3 is 14 amino acids long. The CDR3 loop reads CASSLAGLRETQYF. CDR3 DNA: TGTGCCAGCAGCTTAGCGGGGCTGCGGGAGACCCAGTACTTC.

The CDR3 loop is CASSRAFGRGNTGELFF. The CDR3 region has the DNA TGTGCCAGCAGCCGGGCTTTCGGCAGGGGAAACACCGGGGAGCTGTTTTTT. V usage is TRBV6-1 and J usage is TRBJ2-2, with D possibly TRBD1 on 6 matching bases. CDR1 MNHNS and CDR2 SASEGT come from the germline V gene. V lost 6 bases and J lost 2, with 19 bases in between. This CDR3 spans 17 amino acids.